One and the same sample provided the 17 T cell receptor beta chains below, sequenced in a study of blood T cells in healthy people across ages. Next came a second PCR, run for 7 to 11 cycles, which used a sample-barcoded 5' primer along with a J-beta primer mix. Using its own MiXCR run on the 5' RACE reads, TCRdb lists one record per CDR3 protein. This sample has fewer than 750,000 distinct CDR3 sequences, with over 40% found just once. Sequencing input: blood. The receptors here all came from a woman older than 75 in good health.

The chain uses TRBV7-9 and TRBJ2-3; a weak D match, TRBD1 (5 bases). The germline V gene has CDR1 SEHNR and CDR2 FQNEAQ (reference sequence). V was clipped by 8 bases and J by 0 bases, with 9 bases between them. The CDR3 is 13 residues long. CDR3 coding DNA: TGTGCCAGCGACGCAGGGAGCACAGATACGCAGTATTTT. Encoded protein: CASDAGSTDTQYF.

This clonotype has just a few counts. V gene TRBV7-3 combines with J gene TRBJ2-4, with TRBD1 matching 7 bases. Germline loops: CDR1 SGHTA, CDR2 FQGTGA. The CDR3 loop spans 14 amino acids. The trim removed 5 bases at V and 6 bases at J, leaving 7 bases unmatched. The CDR3 sequence: CASSPTRQGNIQYF. The DNA of the CDR3 is TGTGCCAGCAGCCCAACACGACAGGGAAACATTCAGTACTTC.

Here the CDR3 DNA reads TGTGCCATCAGGCCCCCCGACCGTCTGGGCGAAGCTTTCTTT. It is translated as CAIRPPDRLGEAFF. The chain combines TRBV10-3 with TRBJ1-1; D is unclear. CDR3 length: 14 residues. CDR1 ENHRY and CDR2 SYGVKD come from the germline V gene. Trimming stripped 6 bases from V and 8 bases from J, with 19 bases between.

This clonotype showed up many times. The chain uses TRBV5-1 and TRBJ2-1, with 8 bases matching TRBD2. V shed 0 bases, J shed 4 bases, and the junction held 3 bases outside the gene matches. Germline-derived CDR1 and CDR2 are SGHRS and YFSETQ. The CDR3 sequence is 15 residues long. CDR3 DNA: TGCGCCAGCAGCTTGGAACTAGCGGCTTACAATGAGCAGTTCTTC. Protein sequence: CASSLELAAYNEQFF.

V is TRBV7-8 and J is TRBJ1-3, with a weak D call TRBD1 (5 bases). The CDR3 has 15 amino acids. The germline gives CDR1 SGHVS, CDR2 FQNEAQ. Trimming pared 1 base from V and 0 bases from J, leaving 7 bases between. This CDR3 reads CASSLEGYSGNTIYF. Here the CDR3 DNA reads TGTGCCAGCAGCTTAGAGGGGTACTCTGGAAACACCATATATTTT.

The chain recombines TRBV29-1 with TRBJ2-4; TRBD1 is a possible D gene (6 bases). The J call is in doubt because the DNA end fits TRBJ2-7 better. This CDR3 region has 15 residues. The germline CDR1 and CDR2 sequences are SQVTM and ANQGSEA. CDR3 amino acids: CSVEIWAGAAYEQYF. Here the CDR3 DNA reads TGCAGCGTTGAAATATGGGCAGGGGCCGCCTACGAGCAGTACTTC.

The chain couples TRBV5-1 to TRBJ2-6; possibly TRBD2 for D (5 bases). Germline CDR1 and CDR2: SGHRS and YFSETQ. This CDR3 is 16 amino acids long. Trimming removed 1 base at V and 1 base at J, with 9 bases between. CDR3 nucleotides: TGCGCCAGCAGCTTGCGTTCGGGGTCTGGGGCCAACGTCCTGACTTTC. Translated, it gives CASSLRSGSGANVLTF.

CDR3 sequence reads: CASSLARQPGGYTF. For the CDR3, the DNA is TGTGCCAGCAGCTTAGCGAGGCAGCCCGGTGGCTACACCTTC. The chain couples TRBV7-8 to TRBJ1-2; D gene uncertain. This CDR3 spans 14 amino acids. Germline V lookup: CDR1 SGHVS, CDR2 FQNEAQ. Trimming pared 0 bases from V and 7 bases from J, leaving 12 bases between.

This clonotype showed up many times. The chain carries TRBV3-1 and TRBJ2-5; no reliable D call. Germline CDR1 is LGHDT and CDR2 is YNNKEL (reference sequence). The CDR3 consists of 13 residues. V lost 6 bases to trimming and J lost 3 bases, with 11 bases between them. The CDR3 loop reads CASRGQPKETQYF. CDR3 DNA sequence: TGTGCCAGCAGAGGTCAGCCGAAAGAGACCCAGTACTTC.

As concerns this clonotype: A junction boundary mismatches the germline segment, possibly from a read error. The chain is built from TRBV10-3 and TRBJ2-4; D is perhaps TRBD2 (6 bases). The assigned J gene may be wrong: the sequence end matches TRBJ2-7 better. CDR3 length equals 17 residues. Germline CDR1 ENHRY, CDR2 SYGVKD. The CDR3: CPISESMSGVVNYEQYF. The CDR3 DNA is TGTCCCATCAGTGAGAGTATGTCGGGGGTGGTAAATTACGAGCAGTACTTC.

The chain combines TRBV9 with TRBJ1-1; D is perhaps TRBD1 (5 bases). Germline CDR1 is SGDLS and CDR2 is YYNGEE. This CDR3 has 14 amino acids. With 0 bases removed from V and 11 bases from J, the gap between germline ends came to 17 bases. CDR3 region: CASSVEIGQRGAFF. In DNA, the CDR3 is TGTGCCAGCAGCGTAGAAATCGGACAACGGGGCGCTTTCTTT.

At least ten counts were recorded for this clonotype. A read error may account for a junction end that differs from germline. V usage is TRBV4-2 and J usage is TRBJ2-3; 7 nucleotides match TRBD2. The CDR3 length is 17 residues. The germline V gene encodes CDR1 LGHNA and CDR2 YNFKEQ. In nucleotides, the CDR3 is TGTGCCAGCAGCCAAGAAAGGACTACCTGGGGGGGGGATAAGCAGTATTTT. Protein product: CASSQERTTWGGDKQYF.

The CDR3 bases are TGTGCCAGCAGTCTAGAGACAGGGGCCTACGAGCAGTACTTC. Residues: CASSLETGAYEQYF. The chain recombines TRBV2 with TRBJ2-7, with 8 nucleotides matching TRBD1. The length of the CDR3 is 14 residues. V shed 5 bases, J shed 2 bases, and the junction held 5 bases outside the gene matches. Germline loops: CDR1 SNHLY, CDR2 FYNNEI.

This clonotype was detected many times. The chain employs TRBV9 and TRBJ2-3; D is perhaps TRBD1 or TRBD2 (6 bases each). The CDR3 contains 15 residues. Germline lookup yields CDR1 SGDLS and CDR2 YYNGEE. V was shortened by 5 bases and J by 0 bases, with 13 bases between the two germline ends. The CDR3, as DNA: TGTGCCAGCAGTCAAACAGGGACTAGCACAGATACGCAGTATTTT. Its translation is CASSQTGTSTDTQYF.

The chain carries TRBV28 and TRBJ2-7; either TRBD1 or TRBD2 may supply D (6 bases each). CDR3 length equals 14 residues. The germline CDR1 and CDR2 sequences are MDHEN and SYDVKM. The V end was cut by 8 bases, the J end by 1 base, with 15 bases between. The CDR3 sequence: CASYAGTQSYEQYF. CDR3 nucleotide sequence: TGTGCCAGCTATGCGGGGACACAGTCCTACGAGCAGTACTTC.

With regard to this clonotype: This may stem from a read error, because a much larger clone lies one nucleotide away. The chain combines TRBV10-3 with TRBJ1-6; D unclear. This CDR3 has 12 residues. Germline assignment: CDR1 ENHRY and CDR2 SYGVKD. CDR3: CASSTGNSPLHF. CDR3 bases: TGTGCCAGCAGTACCGGTAATTCACCCCTCCACTTT.

This chain links TRBV12-3 or TRBV12-4 with TRBJ2-2; D may be TRBD1 or TRBD2 (5 bases each). V dropped 6 bases and J dropped 4 bases, with 15 bases sitting between them. The CDR3 is 15 residues long. CDR3 sequence: CASRDGTWSTGELFF. CDR3 DNA: TGTGCCAGCAGGGACGGGACGTGGAGCACCGGGGAGCTGTTTTTT.